One sample yielded the 30 T cell receptor beta chains listed below, sequenced in a study of blood T cell repertoires in COVID-19. The repertoire was sequenced with immunoSEQ multiplex PCR; TCRdb's copy has only in-frame clones and lacks some. The sample shows more than 300,000 clones, approximately 89% of them seen only once. The sequencing input was PBMCs or T cells enriched from blood (not recorded which). Every receptor here comes from a middle-aged woman who had been exposed to COVID-19.

This chain links TRBV2 with TRBJ1-3, with 7 nucleotides matching TRBD1. After removal of 6 bases from V and 4 bases from J, the junction contained 9 bases not matched to a gene. The CDR3 consists of 15 residues. The germline CDR1 and CDR2 sequences are SNHLY and FYNNEI. DNA of the CDR3: TGTGCCAGCAGCCCAAGACAGGGTATAGGAAACACCATATATTTT. Amino acids: CASSPRQGIGNTIYF.

The genes are TRBV30 and TRBJ1-2; D unresolved. The CDR3 is made up of 14 amino acids. Between the trimmed V and J ends, which lost 2 bases and 8 bases, there was a span of 18 bases. Germline V gene sequence: CDR1 GTSNPN, CDR2 SVGIG (reference sequence). In DNA form, the CDR3 reads TGTGCCTGGAGTAGCGGATTTATCGATAAGGGCTACACCTTC. This codes for CAWSSGFIDKGYTF.

V is TRBV27 and J is TRBJ2-1, with D uncertain. The CDR3 length is 14 residues. Germline V CDR1 and CDR2: MNHEY, SMNVEV (reference sequence). V gave up 5 bases and J gave up 9 bases, with 17 bases separating them. CDR3 in DNA: TGTGCCAGCAGTCCCTTCGTAAATCGCGCTGAGCAGTTCTTC. This encodes CASSPFVNRAEQFF.

This chain connects TRBV13 to TRBJ2-7; 8 positions agree with TRBD2. J was trimmed by 3 bases and V by 5 bases; bases with no gene match: 9. Germline CDR1 is PRHDT and CDR2 is FYEKMQ (reference sequence). The CDR3 is made up of 15 amino acids. The CDR3 region is CASSPRGGPDYEQYF. The CDR3 bases are TGTGCCAGCAGCCCCCGGGGGGGCCCCGACTACGAGCAGTACTTC. The full variable domain, in which reference TRBV13 and TRBJ2-7 provide the parts outside the CDR3, is AAGVIQSPRHLIKEKRETATLKCYPIPRHDTVYWYQQGPGQDPQFLISFYEKMQSDKGSIPDRFSAQQFSDYHSELNMSSLELGDSALYFCASSPRGGPDYEQYFGPGTRLTVT.

CDR3 nucleotides: TGCAGTGCTAGTCACAGTTCCGTCCGGGAGACCCAGTACTTC. Residues: CSASHSSVRETQYF. The rearrangement links TRBV20-1 to TRBJ2-5; D gene unclear. Germline CDR1 DFQATT, CDR2 SNEGSKA (reference sequence). V was shortened by 3 bases and J by 5 bases, with 16 bases between the two germline ends. This CDR3 is 14 amino acids long.

This clone was found once. The chain joins TRBV5-4 to TRBJ2-5; 7 positions match TRBD2. CDR3 length: 16 amino acids. Trimming took 0 bases from V and 8 from J; bases not matched to a gene: 13. The germline CDR1 and CDR2 sequences are SGHNT and YYREEE (reference sequence). The CDR3 DNA reads TGTGCCAGCAGCTTGGCCGTGGGGGAGGGCCAAGGTACCCAGTACTTC. Its protein is CASSLAVGEGQGTQYF.

The rearrangement uses TRBV2 and TRBJ1-2; 8 positions match TRBD1. The V and J ends lost 7 bases and 3 bases, in that order; junction bases with no gene match: 4. The germline V gene has CDR1 SNHLY and CDR2 FYNNEI. The CDR3 sequence is 13 residues long. The DNA for the CDR3 is TGTGCCAGCATCCTGGACAGGGACTATGGCTACACCTTC. Protein product: CASILDRDYGYTF.

A few counts support this clone. The V and J genes are TRBV7-9 and TRBJ2-5, with D possibly TRBD1 on 6 matching bases. Germline values: CDR1 SEHNR, CDR2 FQNEAQ (reference sequence). The CDR3 covers 14 residues. V was trimmed by 1 base and J by 4 bases, leaving 10 bases between them. DNA of the CDR3: TGTGCCAGCAGCTTAGGTGTAGGGGGAGAGACCCAGTACTTC. This translates into CASSLGVGGETQYF.

V is TRBV11-3 and J is TRBJ1-1; D is uncertain. The CDR3 sequence is 14 residues long. Germline V gives CDR1 SGHNT, CDR2 YENEEA. Trimming cost V 3 bases and J 4 bases, with 12 bases left between them. Written as DNA, the CDR3 is TGTGCCAGCAGCTTGTCTCGGGAATCCACTGAAGCTTTCTTT. It codes for CASSLSRESTEAFF.

CDR3 coding DNA: TGCAGCGTCGGGACAGGGGTGCGTCGGGTGACAGATACGCAGTATTTT. This translates into CSVGTGVRRVTDTQYF. The V call is TRBV29-1, the J call TRBJ2-3, with 10 positions matching TRBD1. This CDR3 has 16 residues. With V trimmed by 6 bases and J by 3 bases, 12 bases remained unmatched. The germline V gene has CDR1 SQVTM and CDR2 ANQGSEA.

The J gene is TRBJ2-1, the V gene TRBV18; D perhaps matches TRBD2 (6 bases). The length of the CDR3 is 14 residues. The germline CDR1 and CDR2 sequences are KGHSH and LQKENI. V was shortened by 3 bases and J by 7 bases, with 13 bases between the two germline ends. The CDR3 spells CASSPRGSGNEQFF. CDR3 coding DNA: TGTGCCAGCTCACCGCGGGGATCTGGAAATGAGCAGTTCTTC.

This clone has only a few counts. The chain couples TRBV5-1 to TRBJ1-4; maybe TRBD1 (6 bases). This CDR3 is built from 16 residues. Per the germline V gene, CDR1 is SGHRS and CDR2 is YFSETQ. Trimming left V 2 bases short and J 8 bases short, with 19 bases between. Here the CDR3 reads CASSFGSGGAGEKLFF. The CDR3 coding sequence is TGCGCCAGCAGCTTTGGCTCTGGGGGCGCGGGCGAAAAACTGTTTTTT.

The chain recombines TRBV6-5 with TRBJ2-1; the D gene is possibly TRBD2 (5 bases). The CDR3 sequence is 14 residues long. CDR1 is MNHEY, CDR2 SVGAGI, per germline. V lost 9 bases and J lost 5, with 17 bases in between. The DNA for the CDR3 is TGTGCCAGTTCTAGGGCAGCCGGGAACAATGAGCAGTTCTTC. Translation: CASSRAAGNNEQFF.

This chain joins TRBV6-5 and TRBJ1-1, with a weak D call TRBD1 (5 bases). This CDR3 spans 11 amino acids. Per the germline V gene, CDR1 is MNHEY and CDR2 is SVGAGI. The V end was cut by 4 bases, the J end by 12 bases, with 12 bases between. The CDR3 reads CASSSQVESFF. Written as DNA, the CDR3 is TGTGCCAGCAGTTCACAGGTTGAGTCTTTCTTT.

The chain joins TRBV28 to TRBJ1-2, with D perhaps TRBD1 (5 bases). V was clipped by 8 bases and J by 4 bases, with 17 bases between them. The CDR3 runs to 14 residues. Germline V gene lookup returns CDR1 MDHEN and CDR2 SYDVKM. The CDR3 reads CASGQARASYGYTF. CDR3 DNA: TGTGCCAGCGGACAAGCCCGGGCCTCCTATGGCTACACCTTC.

This chain connects TRBV15 to TRBJ2-7; 8 nucleotides agree with TRBD2. In germline, CDR1 is LNHNV, CDR2 YYDKDF (reference sequence). With 1 base clipped from V and 4 bases from J, the junction kept 6 bases outside the gene matches. This CDR3 spans 15 amino acids. As DNA, the CDR3 is TGTGCCACCAGCAGAGTGCCAAGCGGGGGTTACGAGCAGTACTTC. This sequence encodes CATSRVPSGGYEQYF.

The J gene is TRBJ2-3, the V gene TRBV30, with 12 bases that match TRBD2. The CDR3 totals 21 residues. CDR1 GTSNPN and CDR2 SVGIG come from the germline V gene (reference sequence). Trimming cost V 0 bases and J 0 bases; bases outside gene matches: 16. CDR3 sequence (DNA): TGTGCCTGGAGTGTCTTTCGGCTAGCGGGAGGGCCGACCACTAGCACAGATACGCAGTATTTT. The encoded protein is CAWSVFRLAGGPTTSTDTQYF.

The gene calls are TRBV6-1 and TRBJ1-3; D remains ambiguous. The ends were cut back, 0 bases at V and 5 bases at J, with 20 bases in the middle. The length of the CDR3 is 18 residues. The germline V gene encodes CDR1 MNHNS and CDR2 SASEGT. CDR3: CASSEAQSPGGVRNTIYF. In nucleotides, the CDR3 is TGTGCCAGCAGTGAAGCCCAATCGCCAGGAGGAGTACGAAACACCATATATTTT.

V usage is TRBV5-1 and J usage is TRBJ1-3, with D maybe TRBD1 (6 bases). CDR3 length equals 14 residues. Between the trimmed V and J ends, which lost 4 bases and 2 bases, there was a span of 10 bases. Germline V gives CDR1 SGHRS, CDR2 YFSETQ. DNA for the CDR3: TGCGCCAGCAGCACTGGGACAACTGGAAACACCATATATTTT. As protein: CASSTGTTGNTIYF.

V usage is TRBV5-4 and J usage is TRBJ2-7; 15 bases align to TRBD2. CDR1 is SGHNT and CDR2 is YYREEE in the germline V gene (reference sequence). V was clipped by 5 bases and J by 7 bases; unmatched bases: 4. This CDR3 comprises 14 residues. The CDR3: CASRYGLAGGEQYF. The CDR3 DNA reads TGTGCCAGCAGATATGGACTAGCGGGAGGGGAGCAGTACTTC. Based on the CDR3 plus reference TRBV5-4 and TRBJ2-7, the full variable domain is ETGVTQSPTHLIKTRGQQVTLRCSSQSGHNTVSWYQQALGQGPQFIFQYYREEENGRGNFPPRFSGLQFPNYSSELNVNALELDDSALYLCASRYGLAGGEQYFGPGTRLTVT.

V usage is TRBV19 and J usage is TRBJ2-1, with D perhaps TRBD2 (8 bases). CDR3 size: 19 residues. Looked up from germline, CDR1 is LNHDA and CDR2 is SQIVND (reference sequence). V dropped 3 bases and J dropped 9 bases, with 30 bases sitting between them. The CDR3 DNA follows: TGTGCCAGTAGTATCTGGGTGACAGGGATCAAGCGGGAGATGGTTGAGCAGTTCTTC. It encodes CASSIWVTGIKREMVEQFF.

The rearrangement links TRBV10-2 to TRBJ1-6; D gene unclear. In germline, CDR1 is WSHSY, CDR2 SAAADI. The ends were cut back, 1 base at V and 6 bases at J, with 7 bases in the middle. The CDR3 totals 14 residues. CDR3 DNA: TGCGCCAGCAGTGAGTGGCAGTCTAATTCACCCCTCCACTTT. As protein: CASSEWQSNSPLHF.

The sample holds one count of this clone. J is TRBJ2-1 and V is TRBV2; the D is unclear. This CDR3 region has 11 residues. The V and J ends lost 4 bases and 10 bases respectively, with 8 bases between them. CDR1 SNHLY and CDR2 FYNNEI come from the germline V gene. Here the CDR3 reads CASSVDREQFF. In DNA form, the CDR3 reads TGTGCCAGCAGTGTAGATAGAGAGCAGTTCTTC.

Of note for this clone: Other DNA sequences from this sample encode an identical CDR3 as well. The CDR3 here is CASSRGQGANSPLHF. The CDR3 DNA sequence: TGTGCCAGCAGCCGGGGACAGGGGGCGAATTCACCCCTCCACTTT. The chain uses TRBV7-9 and TRBJ1-6; 12 bases fit TRBD1. The CDR3 totals 15 residues. Germline V gene lookup returns CDR1 SEHNR and CDR2 FQNEAQ (reference sequence). V gave up 5 bases and J gave up 7 bases; unmatched junction bases: 3.

V is TRBV9 and J is TRBJ2-5; tentatively, D is TRBD1 (5 bases). Trimming removed 1 base from V and 4 bases from J, with 8 bases in between. Germline V gene sequence: CDR1 SGDLS, CDR2 YYNGEE. This CDR3 is built from 13 residues. The CDR3: CASSVRGRETQYF. CDR3 DNA: TGTGCCAGCAGCGTAAGGGGCCGAGAGACCCAGTACTTC. The variable domain in full, completed from reference TRBV9 and TRBJ2-5, reads DSGVTQTPKHLITATGQRVTLRCSPRSGDLSVYWYQQSLDQGLQFLIQYYNGEERAKGNILERFSAQQFPDLHSELNLSSLELGDSALYFCASSVRGRETQYFGPGTRLLVL.

The V call is TRBV12-5, the J call TRBJ1-2, with D hard to call. The CDR3 covers 13 residues. Trimming removed 6 bases at V and 5 bases at J, with 13 bases between. The V gene's germline CDR1 is LGHNT and CDR2 FRNRAP. In DNA form, the CDR3 reads TGTGCTAGTGGAAATCCTCCGGGTTATGGCTACACCTTC. Translation: CASGNPPGYGYTF. The full variable domain, in which reference TRBV12-5 and TRBJ1-2 provide the parts outside the CDR3, is DARVTQTPRHKVTEMGQEVTMRCQPILGHNTVFWYRQTMMQGLELLAYFRNRAPLDDSGMPKDRFSAEMPDATLATLKIQPSEPRDSAVYFCASGNPPGYGYTFGSGTRLTVV.

This CDR3 reads CASSLVQGNQPQHF. The CDR3 region has the DNA TGTGCCAGCAGCCTTGTCCAGGGCAATCAGCCCCAGCATTTT. The chain employs TRBV7-6 and TRBJ1-5; D not resolved. Germline CDR1 and CDR2: SGHVS and FNYEAQ. V was shortened by 5 bases and J by 2 bases, with 10 bases between the two germline ends. The CDR3 totals 14 residues.

V usage is TRBV30 and J usage is TRBJ1-3, with D possibly matching TRBD1 (5 bases). Trimming shortened V by 3 bases and J by 4 bases, and 16 bases separated the two germline ends. The CDR3 covers 15 residues. Germline CDR1 is GTSNPN and CDR2 is SVGIG (reference sequence). The CDR3 nucleotides read TGTGCCTGGAGCCGAGCCCAGGGAGGAGGAAACACCATATATTTT. Translation: CAWSRAQGGGNTIYF.

This clone has a single count. The chain joins TRBV14 to TRBJ2-1; D not resolved. CDR3 size: 14 residues. CDR1 and CDR2 (germline): SGHDN, FVKESK. V lost 0 bases, J lost 3 bases, and 6 bases lay in between. The DNA of the CDR3 is TGTGCCAGCAGCCAAGATCAACTCTACAATGAGCAGTTCTTC. Translated, it gives CASSQDQLYNEQFF.

This chain connects TRBV6-1 to TRBJ1-4; TRBD1 agrees at 8 bases. This CDR3 region has 20 residues. CDR1 MNHNS and CDR2 SASEGT come from the germline V gene. V shed 2 bases and J 0 bases; nucleotides not matched to a gene: 14. This chain's CDR3 is CASSERRDRSTGTTNEKLFF. The CDR3 DNA reads TGTGCCAGCAGTGAACGACGGGACAGGAGCACGGGAACAACTAATGAAAAACTGTTTTTT.